This is a list of T cell receptor beta chains from one sample in a study of molecular identifiers for immune sequencing clone quantification. TCRdb reprocessed the PCR reads via MiXCR and lists one record per CDR3 protein. The sample consists of about 640,000 distinct CDR3 sequences, about 20% of them appearing once. The sample was naive CD8+ T cells from blood, with Jurkat cell RNA spiked in. Receptors originate from a human donor in good health. Some libraries in this study had Jurkat cell RNA spiked in. Each CDR3 is given with its conserved first and last residue. Fields, in order: V gene, clone size, D gene, J gene, CDR3 DNA, CDR3 protein. The D gene is left open where the match is weak. Clone size is not always given. Where it is, it says once, few, many or a class for expanded clones.

>TRBV19|many|NA|TRBJ2-3
TGTGCCAGTAACGCCCTACAGGGAAATACGCAGTATTTT
CASNALQGNTQYF
>TRBV11-2|many|TRBD1|TRBJ1-4
TGTGCCAGCAGCCTCTTTATGGGACAGGCAGAAAAACTGTTTTTT
CASSLFMGQAEKLFF
>TRBV5-6|NA|TRBD2|TRBJ2-3
TGTGCCAGCAGCTTACCTACCTCAGCGGGGGGGCGGACAGATACGCAGTATTTT
CASSLPTSAGGRTDTQYF
>TRBV7-2|NA|TRBD2|TRBJ2-7
TGTGCCAGCAGCTATTCGTACGGGGGGGGCATCTACGAGCAGTACTTC
CASSYSYGGGIYEQYF
>TRBV29-1|NA|TRBD1|TRBJ2-5
TGCAGCGTCGACAGGGGGCAAGAGGCCCAGTACTTC
CSVDRGQEAQYF
>TRBV27|NA|NA|TRBJ1-1
TGTGCCAGCAGTAGCCTGACGGCTTACACTGGAGCTTTCTTT
CASSSLTAYTGAFF
>TRBV2|NA|TRBD2|TRBJ2-1
TGTGCGTCGGGGGGGGGGCTTGGCAATGAGCAGTCCTTC
CASGGGLGNEQSF
>TRBV10-1|many|NA|TRBJ2-7
TGCGCCAGCGGTCATAATCCCTACGAGCAGTACTTC
CASGHNPYEQYF
>TRBV2|many|NA|TRBJ1-5
TGTGCCAGCAGCGCCGGAGAAACAGGGAGCAATCAGCCCCAGCATTTT
CASSAGETGSNQPQHF
>TRBV27|NA|TRBD1|TRBJ2-7
TGTGCCAGCACCTCCACAGGGGTTCAGGGGGCTTACGAGCAGTACTTC
CASTSTGVQGAYEQYF
>TRBV5-7|few|NA|TRBJ1-2
TGTGCCAGCAGCTTGGTGGTATGGACTAACTATGGCTACACCTTC
CASSLVVWTNYGYTF
>TRBV9|many|TRBD2|TRBJ2-5
TGTGCCAGCAGCGCAGACGGGACTACAGAGACCCAGTACTTC
CASSADGTTETQYF
>TRBV28|many|NA|TRBJ1-1
TGTGCCAGCAGTGCCTTTTCCGACAGGTTTTACATGAACACTGAAGCTTTCTTT
CASSAFSDRFYMNTEAFF
>TRBV9|many|NA|TRBJ1-3
TGTGCCAGCAGTGAACAGATAACCTATGGACCTGGAAACACCATATATTTT
CASSEQITYGPGNTIYF
>TRBV29-1|many|NA|TRBJ1-1
TGCAGCGTTGTTGGGGGGAGGAACCTTAACACTGAAGCTTTCTTT
CSVVGGRNLNTEAFF
>TRBV29-1|many|NA|TRBJ2-7
TGCAGCGTTGAATCGACAGGTGCGTCCTACGAGCAGTACTTC
CSVESTGASYEQYF
>TRBV19|many|NA|TRBJ2-3
TGTGCCAGTAGTGACCCTACTAGTTTTCGGGGACCCACTTCGCAGTATTTT
CASSDPTSFRGPTSQYF
>TRBV3-1|many|NA|TRBJ1-1
TGTGCCAGCAGCCAAGATCTCTATGGACAGCCGAACACTGAAGCTTTCTTT
CASSQDLYGQPNTEAFF
>TRBV6-6|many|NA|TRBJ2-7
TGTGCCAGCAGTTACGGACCCAACGAGCAGTACTTC
CASSYGPNEQYF
>TRBV29-1|many|NA|TRBJ1-1
TGCAGCGTTGAGACAGAGAACACTGAAGCTTTCTTT
CSVETENTEAFF
>TRBV20-1|many|NA|TRBJ2-3
TGCAGTGCTAGGGGGAGGTTGGGCACAGATACGCAGTATTTT
CSARGRLGTDTQYF
>TRBV12-3/TRBV12-4|many|NA|TRBJ2-5
TGTGCCAGCAGTCCACCGAGTGGAGGGAGGAAGGAGACCCAGTACTTC
CASSPPSGGRKETQYF
>TRBV7-2|NA|NA|TRBJ2-7
TGTGCCAGCAGCTTAGAATGGGCCGAGCAGTACTTC
CASSLEWAEQYF
>TRBV29-1|many|NA|TRBJ2-7
TGCAGCGTTGAAGGCAGGGGAAGCGAGCAGTACTTC
CSVEGRGSEQYF
>TRBV7-6|many|TRBD2|TRBJ2-3
TGTGCCAGCAGCCAGATCTTAGCGGGAGTTTTGGGTCCAGATACGCAGTATTTT
CASSQILAGVLGPDTQYF
>TRBV4-3|NA|NA|TRBJ2-4
TGCGCCAGCAGCCAGGTAGCAGTTGGTGGGAACATTCAGTACTTC
CASSQVAVGGNIQYF
>TRBV29-1|many|TRBD1|TRBJ1-1
TGCAGCACTGGGACAGCCGAAGCTTTCTTT
CSTGTAEAFF
>TRBV3-1|many|TRBD1|TRBJ2-3
TGTGCCAGCAGCCAAGGGGACAGGGGCCCACTAGGGGATACGCAGTATTTT
CASSQGDRGPLGDTQYF
>TRBV29-1|many|NA|TRBJ2-7
TGCAGCGTTGAAGGGTCGACAGCCTACGAGCAGTACTTC
CSVEGSTAYEQYF
>TRBV5-4|many|NA|TRBJ1-2
TGTGCCAGCAGCTGGACCGGGCAACAGCCAGGCTACACCTTC
CASSWTGQQPGYTF
>TRBV20-1|many|NA|TRBJ2-7
TGCAGTGCTAGGGGGGTGGGGGACCAAGTCTACGAGCAGTACTTC
CSARGVGDQVYEQYF
>TRBV25-1|many|NA|TRBJ2-7
TGTGCCAGCAGTGACTCCGACGGGTACTCCTACGAGCAGTACTTC
CASSDSDGYSYEQYF
>TRBV5-6|many|NA|TRBJ2-5
TGTGCCAGCAGCTTGACTAGCTTCCCAGAGACCCAGTACTTC
CASSLTSFPETQYF
>TRBV2|many|TRBD1|TRBJ1-1
TGTGCCAGCAGTGACGGACAGGGGCTGACTGAAGCTTTCTTT
CASSDGQGLTEAFF
>TRBV12-3/TRBV12-4|few|TRBD1|TRBJ2-5
TGTGCCAGCAGTACGGACAGGGTCCCCCAAGAGACCCAGTACTTC
CASSTDRVPQETQYF
>TRBV7-6|few|NA|TRBJ2-7
TGTGCCAGCAGCCCGGGACATCTGGGGTCCTACGAGCAGTACTTC
CASSPGHLGSYEQYF
>TRBV7-6|NA|NA|TRBJ2-5
TGTGCCAGCAGCTCCCCCCAAGGGACCCAGTACTTC
CASSSPQGTQYF
>TRBV4-1|many|NA|TRBJ2-2
TGCGCCAGCAGCCAAGCAGGGTTCGGGGAGCTGTTTTTT
CASSQAGFGELFF
>TRBV30|many|NA|TRBJ2-1
TGTGCCTGGAGTACCGGGACTTACAATGAGCAGTTCTTC
CAWSTGTYNEQFF
>TRBV20-1|few|NA|TRBJ1-1
TGCAGTGCTAGCGCCGGTGCTAACACTGAAGCTTTCTTT
CSASAGANTEAFF